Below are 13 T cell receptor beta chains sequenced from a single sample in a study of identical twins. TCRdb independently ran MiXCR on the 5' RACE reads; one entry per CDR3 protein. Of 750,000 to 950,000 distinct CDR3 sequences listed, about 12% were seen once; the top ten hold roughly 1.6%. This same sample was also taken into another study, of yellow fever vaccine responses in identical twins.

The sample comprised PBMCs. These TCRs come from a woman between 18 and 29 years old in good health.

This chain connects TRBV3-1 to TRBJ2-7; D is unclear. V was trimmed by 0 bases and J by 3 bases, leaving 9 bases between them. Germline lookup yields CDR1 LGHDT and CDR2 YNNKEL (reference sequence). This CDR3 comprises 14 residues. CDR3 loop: CASSQDGRFYEQYF. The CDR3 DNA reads TGTGCCAGCAGCCAAGATGGCAGATTCTACGAGCAGTACTTC.

The CDR3 protein is CASSLATRDSPLHF. The CDR3, as DNA: TGTGCCAGCAGTTTAGCAACGAGGGATTCACCCCTCCACTTT. The genes are TRBV12-3 or TRBV12-4 and TRBJ1-6; D remains unclear. The CDR3 is made up of 14 amino acids. Trimming shortened V by 0 bases and J by 8 bases, and 8 bases separated the two germline ends.

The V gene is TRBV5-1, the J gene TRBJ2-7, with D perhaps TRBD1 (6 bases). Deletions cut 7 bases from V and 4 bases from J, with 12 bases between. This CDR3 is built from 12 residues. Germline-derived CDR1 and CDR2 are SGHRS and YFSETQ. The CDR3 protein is CASVGTWYEQYV. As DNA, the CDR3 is TGCGCCAGCGTGGGGACATGGTACGAGCAGTACGTC.

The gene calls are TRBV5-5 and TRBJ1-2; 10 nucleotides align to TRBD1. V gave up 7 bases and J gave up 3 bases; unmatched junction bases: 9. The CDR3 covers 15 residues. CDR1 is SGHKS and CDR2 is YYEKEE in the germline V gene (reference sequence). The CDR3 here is CASGALDRGDYGYTF. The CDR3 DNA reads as TGTGCCAGCGGTGCATTGGACAGGGGGGACTATGGCTACACCTTC.

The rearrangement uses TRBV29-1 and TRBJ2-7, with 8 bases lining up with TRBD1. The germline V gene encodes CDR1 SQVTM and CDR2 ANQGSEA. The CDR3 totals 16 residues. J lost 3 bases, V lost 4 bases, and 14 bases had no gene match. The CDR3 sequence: CSVASLVDRGVYEQYF. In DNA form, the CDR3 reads TGCAGCGTTGCCTCGTTGGTTGACAGGGGAGTCTACGAGCAGTACTTC.

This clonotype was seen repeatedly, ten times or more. The chain's CDR3 is CASSQEVTSGYNEQFF. The CDR3 bases are TGTGCCAGCAGCCAAGAGGTGACTAGCGGCTACAATGAGCAGTTCTTC. The gene calls are TRBV4-2 and TRBJ2-1; 9 bases agree with TRBD2. With 0 bases clipped from V and 3 bases from J, the junction kept 3 bases outside the gene matches. CDR1 LGHNA and CDR2 YNFKEQ come from the germline V gene. The CDR3 length is 16 residues.

Written as DNA, the CDR3 is TGTGCCAGCAGCTCCCGGCGGGCTAGCGGGATAGGTTCAGATACGCAGTATTTT. This codes for CASSSRRASGIGSDTQYF. The J gene is TRBJ2-3, the V gene TRBV7-3; TRBD2 agrees at 9 bases. The CDR3 sequence is 18 residues long. Germline loops: CDR1 SGHTA, CDR2 FQGTGA. The J segment lost 4 bases and the V segment lost 4 bases, leaving 15 bases of the junction unmatched. The variable domain in full, completed from reference TRBV7-3 and TRBJ2-3, reads GAGVSQTPSNKVTEKGKYVELRCDPISGHTALYWYRQSLGQGPEFLIYFQGTGAADDSGLPNDRFFAVRPEGSVSTLKIQRTERGDSAVYLCASSSRRASGIGSDTQYFGPGTRLTVL.

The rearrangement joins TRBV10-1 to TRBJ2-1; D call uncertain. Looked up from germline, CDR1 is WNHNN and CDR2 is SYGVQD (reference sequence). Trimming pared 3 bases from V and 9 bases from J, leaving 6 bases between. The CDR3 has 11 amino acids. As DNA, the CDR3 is TGCGCCAGCAGTGATAACACTGAGCAGTTCTTC. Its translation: CASSDNTEQFF.

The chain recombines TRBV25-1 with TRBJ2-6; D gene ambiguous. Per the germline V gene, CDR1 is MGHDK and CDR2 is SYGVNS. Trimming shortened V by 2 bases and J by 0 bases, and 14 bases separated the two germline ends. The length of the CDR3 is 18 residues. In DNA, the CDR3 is TGTGCCAGCAGTGAAGGGATAATTAGGGACTCTGGGGCCAACGTCCTGACTTTC. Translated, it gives CASSEGIIRDSGANVLTF.

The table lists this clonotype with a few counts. DNA of the CDR3: TGTGCCAGCACCAGGACGGCCAGCACAGATACGCAGTATTTT. It encodes CASTRTASTDTQYF. The chain employs TRBV5-6 and TRBJ2-3; D gene ambiguous. The CDR3 is 14 residues long. Trimming stripped 6 bases from V and 0 bases from J, with 11 bases between. Germline V gene sequence: CDR1 SGHDT, CDR2 YYEEEE.

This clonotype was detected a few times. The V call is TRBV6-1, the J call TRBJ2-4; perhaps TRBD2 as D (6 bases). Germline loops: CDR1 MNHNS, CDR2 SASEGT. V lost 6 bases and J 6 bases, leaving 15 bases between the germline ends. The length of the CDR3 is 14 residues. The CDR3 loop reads CASSLDYRGNIQYF. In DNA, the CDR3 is TGTGCCAGCAGCCTGGACTATCGTGGAAACATTCAGTACTTC.

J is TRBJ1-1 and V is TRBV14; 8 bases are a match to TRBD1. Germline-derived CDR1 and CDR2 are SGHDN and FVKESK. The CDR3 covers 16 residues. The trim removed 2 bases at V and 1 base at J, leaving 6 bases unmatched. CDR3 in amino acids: CASSQRPGTGNTEAFF. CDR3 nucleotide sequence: TGTGCCAGCAGCCAACGTCCCGGGACAGGGAACACTGAAGCTTTCTTT.

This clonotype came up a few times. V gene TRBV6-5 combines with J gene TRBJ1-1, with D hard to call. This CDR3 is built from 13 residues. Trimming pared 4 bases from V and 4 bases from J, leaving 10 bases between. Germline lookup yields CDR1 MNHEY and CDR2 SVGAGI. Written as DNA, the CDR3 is TGTGCCAGCAGTTCCACCCGGGTCACTGAAGCTTTCTTT. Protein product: CASSSTRVTEAFF.